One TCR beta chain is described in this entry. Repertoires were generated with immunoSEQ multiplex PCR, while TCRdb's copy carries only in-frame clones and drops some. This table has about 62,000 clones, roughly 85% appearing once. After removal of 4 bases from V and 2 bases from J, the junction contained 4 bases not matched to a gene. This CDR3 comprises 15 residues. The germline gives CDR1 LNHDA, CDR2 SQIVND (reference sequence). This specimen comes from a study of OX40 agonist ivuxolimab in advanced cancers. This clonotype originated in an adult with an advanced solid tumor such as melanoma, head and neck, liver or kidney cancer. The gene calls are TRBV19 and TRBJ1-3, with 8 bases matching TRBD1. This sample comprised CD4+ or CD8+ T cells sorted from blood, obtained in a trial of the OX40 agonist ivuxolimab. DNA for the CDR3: TGTGCCAGTAGTACCCAGACAGGGGCTGGAAACACCATATATTTT. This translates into CASSTQTGAGNTIYF.